These 29 T cell receptor beta chains originate from one sample sequenced in a study of blood T cell repertoires in COVID-19. The protocol was immunoSEQ multiplex PCR, while the TCRdb copy is restricted to in-frame clones and leaves out a portion. The sample holds around 270,000 clones, over 80% seen once. The material sequenced was peripheral blood. Receptors originate from a woman in her forties who had recovered from COVID-19.

This clone was counted a few times. The chain is built from TRBV27 and TRBJ2-1; 8 bases are a match to TRBD2. The CDR3 has 15 residues. Germline trimming cut 3 bases from V and 8 bases from J; bases unmatched to any gene: 9. The germline V gene has CDR1 MNHEY and CDR2 SMNVEV (reference sequence). The CDR3 region has the DNA TGTGCCAGCAGTTTGGGGTCGGGGGGGCCTTATGAGCAGTTCTTC. Its translation is CASSLGSGGPYEQFF.

The rearrangement links TRBV28 to TRBJ1-5; D unresolved. Germline CDR1 reads MDHEN; CDR2 reads SYDVKM. Trimming removed 4 bases from V and 2 bases from J, with 9 bases in between. CDR3 length: 14 residues. As DNA, the CDR3 is TGTGCCAGCAGTTCTCCGTCGGGCAATCAGCCCCAGCATTTT. Its translation is CASSSPSGNQPQHF.

This clone showed up many times. The chain couples TRBV7-6 to TRBJ2-5, with 7 bases identical to TRBD2. This CDR3 spans 16 amino acids. J lost 4 bases, V lost 1 base, and 9 bases had no gene match. In germline, CDR1 is SGHVS, CDR2 FNYEAQ. In DNA form, the CDR3 reads TGTGCCAGCAGCTTAGAACCGGGGAGGGTTGGAGAGACCCAGTACTTC. It codes for CASSLEPGRVGETQYF. Based on the CDR3 plus reference TRBV7-6 and TRBJ2-5, the full variable domain is GAGVSQSPRYKVTKRGQDVALRCDPISGHVSLYWYRQALGQGPEFLTYFNYEAQQDKSGLPNDRFSAERPEGSISTLTIQRTEQRDSAMYRCASSLEPGRVGETQYFGPGTRLLVL.

V gene TRBV7-7 combines with J gene TRBJ2-3, with TRBD2 identical over 11 bases. V shed 6 bases and J 1 base; nucleotides not matched to a gene: 6. The germline CDR1 and CDR2 sequences are SSHAT and FNYEAQ (reference sequence). This CDR3 region has 16 residues. The CDR3 DNA sequence: TGTGCCAGCAGTCCCCGTAGCGGGGGGGGCACAGATACGCAGTATTTT. It encodes CASSPRSGGGTDTQYF.

The rearrangement joins TRBV6-6 to TRBJ1-2, with 7 bases matching TRBD1. Germline V gene data show CDR1 as MNHNY and CDR2 as SVGAGI (reference sequence). The CDR3 loop spans 14 amino acids. V gave up 2 bases and J gave up 4 bases; unmatched junction bases: 4. In nucleotides, the CDR3 is TGTGCCAGCAGTTACGGCGGGACAGCCTATGGCTACACCTTC. Protein sequence: CASSYGGTAYGYTF.

There are a few counts of this clone. This chain connects TRBV6-5 to TRBJ1-6; tentative D call: TRBD1 (5 bases). The V gene's germline CDR1 is MNHEY and CDR2 SVGAGI. The CDR3 is made up of 15 amino acids. Trimming shortened V by 6 bases and J by 10 bases, and 19 bases separated the two germline ends. CDR3 DNA sequence: TGTGCCAGCAGATCCCCCGGGACTTGGGGGTCACCCCTCCACTTT. It encodes CASRSPGTWGSPLHF.

The J gene is TRBJ1-1, the V gene TRBV7-9; maybe TRBD1 (5 bases). From germline, CDR1 is SEHNR and CDR2 FQNEAQ (reference sequence). The length of the CDR3 is 16 residues. V lost 2 bases and J lost 5, with 18 bases in between. CDR3 amino acids: CASSLRRGRVGTEAFF. The CDR3 DNA reads TGTGCCAGCAGCTTAAGGCGTGGCAGGGTAGGGACTGAAGCTTTCTTT. Combining the CDR3 with reference TRBV7-9 and TRBJ1-1 gives the whole variable domain DTGVSQNPRHKITKRGQNVTFRCDPISEHNRLYWYRQTLGQGPEFLTYFQNEAQLEKSRLLSDRFSAERPKGSFSTLEIQRTEQGDSAMYLCASSLRRGRVGTEAFFGQGTRLTVV.

This chain connects TRBV6-4 to TRBJ1-1, with unresolved D. The CDR3 covers 13 residues. V was shortened by 3 bases and J by 1 base, with 6 bases between the two germline ends. The V gene's germline CDR1 is MRHNA and CDR2 SNTAGT. For the CDR3, the DNA is TGTGCCAGCAGTGAACAGACGAACACTGAAGCTTTCTTT. Encoded protein: CASSEQTNTEAFF.

The chain recombines TRBV11-2 with TRBJ2-2; D is undetermined. V was clipped by 0 bases and J by 6 bases, with 11 bases between them. CDR1 is SGHAT and CDR2 is FQNNGV in the germline V gene. This CDR3 is built from 15 residues. The CDR3 DNA follows: TGTGCCAGCAGCTTAGATGGTAGAACCCCCGGGGAGCTGTTTTTT. Amino acids: CASSLDGRTPGELFF.

The chain combines TRBV2 with TRBJ2-3; 11 positions agree with TRBD1. The CDR3 is 15 residues long. Germline V gene sequence: CDR1 SNHLY, CDR2 FYNNEI. J was trimmed by 4 bases and V by 6 bases; bases with no gene match: 6. Here the CDR3 reads CASSPPGQGADTQYF. The CDR3 DNA is TGTGCCAGCAGCCCCCCGGGACAGGGGGCAGATACGCAGTATTTT.

The rearrangement links TRBV29-1 to TRBJ1-2; tentatively, D is TRBD1 (6 bases). V was pared by 0 bases and J by 4 bases, with 9 bases between. The germline CDR1 and CDR2 sequences are SQVTM and ANQGSEA. CDR3 length: 13 residues. The CDR3 sequence is CSVEDGQSYGYTF. The CDR3 region has the DNA TGCAGCGTTGAAGACGGACAGAGCTATGGCTACACCTTC.

This clone was counted a few times. The chain is built from TRBV30 and TRBJ1-5; TRBD1 matches at 7 bases. Germline values: CDR1 GTSNPN, CDR2 SVGIG (reference sequence). The CDR3 runs 18 residues. The V gene end was trimmed by 0 bases and the J gene end by 0 bases; junction bases not matched to a gene: 11. As DNA, the CDR3 is TGTGCCTGGAGTGTATCGCAGGGGGGATTGTATAGCAATCAGCCCCAGCATTTT. Protein: CAWSVSQGGLYSNQPQHF.

The genes are TRBV14 and TRBJ2-2, with 7 positions matching TRBD1. Germline CDR1 reads SGHDN; CDR2 reads FVKESK. The trim removed 3 bases at V and 5 bases at J, leaving 6 bases unmatched. The CDR3 extends over 15 amino acids. The CDR3 region is CASSQRQGSTGELFF. CDR3 DNA sequence: TGTGCCAGCAGCCAGCGACAGGGTTCAACCGGGGAGCTGTTTTTT.

This clone has just one count. CDR3 sequence (DNA): TGCAGCGTTGCAGGCTTTGGGGGAGAGGGAGGGACCGGGGAGCTGTTTTTT. Its protein is CSVAGFGGEGGTGELFF. This chain links TRBV29-1 with TRBJ2-2, with 7 bases aligning to TRBD2. The CDR3 contains 17 residues. The V gene end was trimmed by 4 bases and the J gene end by 5 bases; junction bases not matched to a gene: 16. Germline values: CDR1 SQVTM, CDR2 ANQGSEA.

The genes are TRBV2 and TRBJ1-5; D might be TRBD1 (5 bases). The CDR3 is 12 amino acids. V lost 6 bases to trimming and J lost 8 bases, with 11 bases between them. Germline CDR1 reads SNHLY; CDR2 reads FYNNEI. The CDR3 coding sequence is TGTGCCAGCAGCCAGGGCGTGGAGCCCCAGCATTTT. Its protein is CASSQGVEPQHF.

The CDR3 here is CASSVPGTGAMGYTF. The CDR3 coding sequence is TGTGCCAGCAGCGTACCCGGGACAGGCGCTATGGGCTACACCTTC. The V call is TRBV9, the J call TRBJ1-2; 8 bases line up with TRBD1. CDR1 SGDLS and CDR2 YYNGEE come from the germline V gene. V lost 1 base and J lost 8; bases outside the gene matches: 10. This CDR3 is built from 15 residues.

The chain combines TRBV5-1 with TRBJ1-4, with D maybe TRBD1 (6 bases). V lost 4 bases to trimming and J lost 8 bases, with 15 bases between them. Germline values: CDR1 SGHRS, CDR2 YFSETQ. The CDR3 has 14 residues. CDR3 sequence reads: CASSGEQGGEKLFF. The CDR3 region has the DNA TGCGCCAGCAGCGGCGAACAGGGTGGGGAAAAACTGTTTTTT.

The CDR3 sequence is CASSSEYGQETQYF. In nucleotides, the CDR3 is TGCGCCAGCAGCTCCGAGTATGGCCAAGAGACCCAGTACTTC. V and J are TRBV5-1 and TRBJ2-5, with D uncertain. V lost 3 bases and J lost 1, with 10 bases in between. The CDR3 length is 14 residues. Germline CDR1 is SGHRS and CDR2 is YFSETQ.

The chain recombines TRBV9 with TRBJ1-1, with TRBD1 as a possible D gene (6 bases). Germline CDR1 is SGDLS and CDR2 is YYNGEE. The CDR3 extends over 13 amino acids. The ends were cut back, 1 base at V and 3 bases at J, with 7 bases in the middle. In nucleotides, the CDR3 is TGTGCCAGCAGCGTACACAGGGACACTGAAGCTTTCTTT. Translated, it gives CASSVHRDTEAFF.

The gene calls are TRBV15 and TRBJ1-6; 10 bases fit TRBD1. The germline CDR1 and CDR2 sequences are LNHNV and YYDKDF (reference sequence). V lost 5 bases to trimming and J lost 10 bases; unmatched junction nucleotides: 5. The CDR3 is made up of 14 amino acids. CDR3 protein: CATSFDRGQSPLHF. CDR3 coding DNA: TGTGCCACCAGCTTTGACAGGGGGCAATCACCCCTCCACTTT.

The chain combines TRBV19 with TRBJ1-1; D not certain. With 4 bases removed from V and 2 bases from J, the gap between germline ends came to 14 bases. The CDR3 runs to 15 residues. Germline CDR1 is LNHDA and CDR2 is SQIVND (reference sequence). The DNA of the CDR3 is TGTGCCAGTAGTACGGCCGTACGCGGAAACACTGAAGCTTTCTTT. Its translation: CASSTAVRGNTEAFF.

The chain employs TRBV24-1 and TRBJ2-1; 12 bases fit TRBD2. Germline CDR1 is KGHDR and CDR2 is SFDVKD. With V trimmed by 10 bases and J by 4 bases, 4 bases remained unmatched. The CDR3 is made up of 14 amino acids. DNA of the CDR3: TGTGCCACGGGCGGGACTAGCGGGTACAATGAGCAGTTCTTC. Translation gives CATGGTSGYNEQFF.

The V gene is TRBV6-2 or TRBV6-3, the J gene TRBJ1-2, with D possibly being TRBD1 (6 bases). The CDR3 has 12 amino acids. The V end was cut by 5 bases, the J end by 8 bases, with 12 bases between. Germline V lookup: CDR1 MNHEY, CDR2 SVGEGT. The CDR3: CASSQQGRGYTF. The CDR3 DNA is TGTGCCAGCAGTCAACAGGGACGAGGCTACACCTTC.

The rearrangement joins TRBV27 to TRBJ1-1; 8 bases match TRBD1. The CDR3 extends over 15 amino acids. Germline loops: CDR1 MNHEY, CDR2 SMNVEV (reference sequence). After removal of 2 bases from V and 2 bases from J, the junction contained 4 bases not matched to a gene. The CDR3 DNA sequence: TGTGCCAGCAGTTTAGTCAGGGGGCTAAACACTGAAGCTTTCTTT. Translating gives CASSLVRGLNTEAFF.

The chain recombines TRBV20-1 with TRBJ2-1; maybe TRBD1 (6 bases). The CDR3 covers 11 residues. Germline V gene sequence: CDR1 DFQATT, CDR2 SNEGSKA (reference sequence). The V end lost 5 bases, the J end lost 12 bases, and 14 bases lay between the germline ends. The CDR3 is CSAADSPGQFF. DNA of the CDR3: TGCAGTGCTGCGGACAGCCCGGGGCAGTTCTTC.

The CDR3 loop reads CASNEAGGYTF. The CDR3 DNA reads TGTGCCAGCAACGAGGCGGGTGGCTACACCTTC. The chain recombines TRBV6-5 with TRBJ1-2; unclear D gene. The V end lost 7 bases, the J end lost 7 bases, and 10 bases lay between the germline ends. This CDR3 contains 11 residues. Germline assignment: CDR1 MNHEY and CDR2 SVGAGI.

V is TRBV5-4 and J is TRBJ2-1; TRBD2 aligns across 10 bases. V trimming: 6 bases; J trimming: 4 bases; junction bases outside the gene matches: 7. The CDR3 spans 15 residues. From germline, CDR1 is SGHNT and CDR2 YYREEE (reference sequence). CDR3 residues: CASTIGSGGYNEQFF. In DNA, the CDR3 is TGTGCCAGCACCATTGGTAGCGGGGGGTACAATGAGCAGTTCTTC.

J is TRBJ1-2 and V is TRBV6-1; 10 nucleotides line up with TRBD1. The V gene end was trimmed by 5 bases and the J gene end by 2 bases; junction bases not matched to a gene: 2. The CDR3 is 14 residues long. The germline CDR1 and CDR2 sequences are MNHNS and SASEGT. The CDR3 reads CASSRTGGNYGYTF. The DNA for the CDR3 is TGTGCCAGCAGTCGGACAGGGGGGAACTATGGCTACACCTTC.

The chain couples TRBV7-2 to TRBJ1-1; D may be TRBD1 (5 bases). Trimming left V 4 bases short and J 4 bases short, with 13 bases between. CDR3 length: 14 residues. Germline V CDR1 and CDR2: SGHTA, FQGNSA. Here the CDR3 reads CASSYQGGPTEAFF. DNA for the CDR3: TGTGCCAGCAGCTATCAGGGAGGTCCCACTGAAGCTTTCTTT.